A single sample is the source of the 31 T cell receptor beta chains below, sequenced in a study of glioma-infiltrating T cells. Using RNA template, CDR3s of TCR alpha and beta were amplified with iRepertoire arm-PCR. TCRdb ran MiXCR on the multiplex PCR reads and lists one entry per CDR3 protein. The sample lists roughly 350,000 distinct CDR3 sequences; around 45% were seen once. Input material: glioma tissue, nonneoplastic brain tissue, or PBMCs (not recorded which). Source of these receptors: a human donor with low-grade glioma or glioblastoma, undergoing nonglioma brain surgery, or in good health (not recorded which).

This clonotype was detected many times. This sequence joins TRBV28 and TRBJ1-1; a possible D gene is TRBD1 (6 bases). CDR3 size: 14 residues. Trimming removed 3 bases from V and 1 base from J, with 9 bases in between. Germline V gene data show CDR1 as MDHEN and CDR2 as SYDVKM. The CDR3 reads CASSFTGRNTEAFF. CDR3 nucleotide sequence: TGTGCCAGCAGTTTCACAGGGCGGAACACTGAAGCTTTCTTT.

This chain uses TRBV4-3 with TRBJ2-7; the match to TRBD2 covers 12 bases. The CDR3 loop spans 21 amino acids. V dropped 2 bases and J dropped 3; count of bases not matched to a gene: 20. Germline V gene sequence: CDR1 LGHNA, CDR2 YSLEER. The CDR3 spells CASSQNSPGPSGRALHYEQYF. DNA of the CDR3: TGCGCCAGCAGCCAAAATTCCCCGGGGCCTAGCGGGAGGGCCTTGCACTACGAGCAGTACTTC.

To note about this clonotype: A much larger clone is a single base away; this may be a read error. This chain joins TRBV6-2 or TRBV6-3 and TRBJ2-7; D is perhaps TRBD2 (7 bases). The CDR3 runs 15 residues. Looked up from germline, CDR1 is MNHEY and CDR2 is SVGEGT. As DNA, the CDR3 is TGTGCCAGCAGCGCCCCGGGGGGCCAGTCCTACGAGCGGTACTTC. This encodes CASSAPGGQSYERYF.

This clonotype was seen a few times. The rearrangement joins TRBV20-1 to TRBJ2-5; TRBD1 is a possible D gene (5 bases). The CDR3 has 16 residues. Germline loops: CDR1 DFQATT, CDR2 SNEGSKA (reference sequence). Trimming pared 0 bases from V and 7 bases from J, leaving 21 bases between. The DNA for the CDR3 is TGCAGTGCTAGAGATCGGCATCAGGGTTTTTATGGGACCCAGTACTTC. This codes for CSARDRHQGFYGTQYF.

This clonotype showed up many times. V is TRBV6-2 or TRBV6-3 and J is TRBJ2-5, with D maybe TRBD2 (5 bases). The CDR3 has 15 residues. Germline CDR1 and CDR2: MNHEY and SVGEGT. V was pared by 5 bases and J by 3 bases, with 16 bases between. DNA of the CDR3: TGTGCCAGCAGTCCAGACACCGAGGGAAAAGAGACCCAGTACTTC. It is translated as CASSPDTEGKETQYF.

The chain has TRBV4-2 and TRBJ1-1; D is perhaps TRBD1 (5 bases). CDR1 and CDR2 (germline): LGHNA, YNFKEQ. V lost 4 bases, J lost 4 bases, and 13 bases lay in between. The CDR3 contains 14 residues. The CDR3 nucleotides read TGTGCCAGCAGCCCCCTGGGGGGGACCACTGAAGCTTTCTTT. This sequence encodes CASSPLGGTTEAFF.

This clonotype was counted at least ten times. The V call is TRBV11-2, the J call TRBJ1-1, with TRBD1 as a possible D gene (5 bases). Per germline, CDR1 SGHAT and CDR2 FQNNGV. The CDR3 spans 14 residues. The ends were cut back, 4 bases at V and 4 bases at J, with 13 bases in the middle. The CDR3 region is CASSSAGLSTEAFF. In DNA form, the CDR3 reads TGTGCCAGCAGCTCCGCAGGGCTGAGCACTGAAGCTTTCTTT.

About this clonotype: This may be a read error, as it is one base from a much larger clone. The CDR3 does not close with the conserved phenylalanine or tryptophan, likely indicating a read error. The chain is built from TRBV7-9 and TRBJ1-1, with D unclear. CDR1 and CDR2 (germline): SEHNR, FQNEAQ (reference sequence). The V gene lost 1 base and the J gene lost 6 bases, with 9 bases spanning the gap. The CDR3 loop spans 13 amino acids. CDR3 region: CASSLGLNAEAFS. CDR3 nucleotide sequence: TGTGCCAGCAGCTTAGGCCTGAATGCTGAAGCTTTCTCT.

J is TRBJ1-1 and V is TRBV5-4; 9 bases align to TRBD1. CDR3 length: 14 amino acids. Germline loops: CDR1 SGHNT, CDR2 YYREEE (reference sequence). After removal of 4 bases from V and 3 bases from J, the junction contained 4 bases not matched to a gene. CDR3 sequence: CASSRQGGDTEAFF. The CDR3 nucleotides are TGTGCCAGCAGCAGACAGGGGGGGGACACTGAAGCTTTCTTT.

This clonotype showed up many times. This chain uses TRBV18 with TRBJ1-1, with D perhaps matching TRBD1 (6 bases). This CDR3 has 15 amino acids. The V gene's germline CDR1 is KGHSH and CDR2 LQKENI. The V and J ends lost 3 bases and 0 bases respectively, with 11 bases between them. The CDR3 coding sequence is TGTGCCAGCTCACCTTGGACAGAGTTGAACACTGAAGCTTTCTTT. The encoded protein is CASSPWTELNTEAFF. The full variable domain, completed using reference TRBV18 and TRBJ1-1, is NAGVMQNPRHLVRRRGQEARLRCSPMKGHSHVYWYRQLPEEGLKFMVYLQKENIIDESGMPKERFSAEFPKEGPSILRIQQVVRGDSAAYFCASSPWTELNTEAFFGQGTRLTVV.

The chain has TRBV7-9 and TRBJ2-5, with D perhaps TRBD2 (5 bases). The CDR3 totals 16 residues. The germline V gene encodes CDR1 SEHNR and CDR2 FQNEAQ (reference sequence). V was pared by 1 base and J by 3 bases, with 15 bases between. The CDR3 region has the DNA TGTGCCAGCAGCTTAGTGGGCAGGACTCCCAAAGAGACCCAGTACTTC. Amino acids: CASSLVGRTPKETQYF.

Remarks on this clonotype: One junction end disagrees with the germline gene, perhaps due to a read error. This chain uses TRBV6-1 with TRBJ2-1; TRBD2 aligns across 8 bases. This CDR3 is built from 17 residues. Germline values: CDR1 MNHNS, CDR2 SASEGT. The CDR3 DNA follows: TGTGCCAGCAGCCGGGGGGGGGGTGCCGCTGCCTACAATGAGAAGTTCTTC. It yields the protein CASSRGGGAAAYNEKFF.

The chain uses TRBV18 and TRBJ2-7; TRBD2 is a possible D gene (6 bases). The CDR3 totals 12 residues. Per germline, CDR1 KGHSH and CDR2 LQKENI. Trimming took off 11 bases at V and 5 bases at J, with 16 bases between the two ends. As DNA, the CDR3 is TGTGCCTCCCAGGGAGGTGTCGACGAGCAGTACTTC. Translated, it gives CASQGGVDEQYF. Complete variable domain (other parts from reference TRBV18 and TRBJ2-7): NAGVMQNPRHLVRRRGQEARLRCSPMKGHSHVYWYRQLPEEGLKFMVYLQKENIIDESGMPKERFSAEFPKEGPSILRIQQVVRGDSAAYFCASQGGVDEQYFGPGTRLTVT.

The J gene is TRBJ2-7, the V gene TRBV20-1, with D maybe TRBD1 (6 bases). Germline V CDR1 and CDR2: DFQATT, SNEGSKA (reference sequence). V lost 8 bases and J lost 5, with 16 bases in between. This CDR3 contains 12 residues. CDR3 amino acids: CSSGDNSNEQYF. The CDR3 DNA reads TGCAGTTCTGGGGACAATTCCAACGAGCAGTACTTC.

The table lists this clonotype with a few counts. This rearrangement joins TRBV7-2 to TRBJ2-2, with D perhaps matching TRBD2 (5 bases). With 6 bases removed from V and 6 bases from J, the gap between germline ends came to 11 bases. Germline V lookup: CDR1 SGHTA, CDR2 FQGNSA. CDR3 length equals 13 residues. The CDR3 region is CASSLMGAGELFF. CDR3 coding DNA: TGTGCCAGCAGTCTTATGGGAGCCGGGGAGCTGTTTTTT.

The genes are TRBV20-1 and TRBJ1-2; 7 bases line up with TRBD1. The CDR3 extends over 12 amino acids. Germline V gives CDR1 DFQATT, CDR2 SNEGSKA (reference sequence). V dropped 5 bases and J dropped 4; count of bases not matched to a gene: 4. DNA of the CDR3: TGCAGTGCTGGGGGACAGATCTATGGCTACACCTTC. Translated: CSAGGQIYGYTF.

This clonotype appeared a single time. A read error is possible here, since a much larger clone lies one base away. CDR3 sequence: CAGNAVGDEQYF. The CDR3 coding sequence is TGTGCCGGCAACGCAGTAGGGGACGAGCAGTACTTC. The chain links TRBV6-2 or TRBV6-3 to TRBJ2-7; D is possibly TRBD1 (5 bases). This CDR3 has 12 residues. The V end lost 11 bases, the J end lost 5 bases, and 16 bases lay between the germline ends. In germline, CDR1 is MNHEY, CDR2 SVGEGT.

J is TRBJ2-3 and V is TRBV9, with D perhaps TRBD2 (6 bases). This CDR3 has 15 amino acids. V shed 2 bases and J shed 1 base, with 11 bases lying between them. Germline CDR1 SGDLS, CDR2 YYNGEE. CDR3 in amino acids: CASSVGGRGTDTQYF. In DNA form, the CDR3 reads TGTGCCAGCAGCGTTGGAGGGAGAGGCACAGATACGCAGTATTTT. The whole variable domain, filled in from reference TRBV9 and TRBJ2-3, reads DSGVTQTPKHLITATGQRVTLRCSPRSGDLSVYWYQQSLDQGLQFLIQYYNGEERAKGNILERFSAQQFPDLHSELNLSSLELGDSALYFCASSVGGRGTDTQYFGPGTRLTVL.

This clonotype was observed a few times. The J gene is TRBJ2-1, the V gene TRBV20-1; 15 nucleotides line up with TRBD2. With V trimmed by 0 bases and J by 9 bases, 6 bases remained unmatched. CDR1 DFQATT and CDR2 SNEGSKA come from the germline V gene (reference sequence). The CDR3 is 16 amino acids. CDR3 DNA sequence: TGCAGTGCTAGAGAGGGACTAGCGGGAGGTTTCGGTGAGCAGTTCTTC. Translating it yields CSAREGLAGGFGEQFF.

In its sample, this clonotype was seen a few times. The chain is built from TRBV28 and TRBJ1-3; D ambiguous. The CDR3 extends over 15 amino acids. V was pared by 3 bases and J by 0 bases, with 9 bases between. Germline-derived CDR1 and CDR2 are MDHEN and SYDVKM. The chain's CDR3 is CASSFSVFSGNTIYF. CDR3 sequence (DNA): TGTGCCAGCAGTTTCTCTGTGTTCTCTGGAAACACCATATATTTT. Using reference TRBV28 and TRBJ1-3 for the parts outside the CDR3, the full variable domain is DVKVTQSSRYLVKRTGEKVFLECVQDMDHENMFWYRQDPGLGLRLIYFSYDVKMKEKGDIPEGYSVSREKKERFSLILESASTNQTSMYLCASSFSVFSGNTIYFGEGSWLTVV.

The CDR3 spells CASSLPVRTATSSYEQYF. In DNA, the CDR3 is TGTGCCAGCAGTTTGCCCGTCCGGACAGCGACGAGCTCCTACGAGCAGTACTTC. The chain joins TRBV28 to TRBJ2-7; D perhaps matches TRBD1 (6 bases). CDR1 MDHEN and CDR2 SYDVKM come from the germline V gene. Deletions cut 3 bases from V and 0 bases from J, with 21 bases between. This CDR3 region has 18 residues.

This clonotype came up a few times. The chain couples TRBV2 to TRBJ2-3; the match to TRBD2 covers 9 bases. The ends lost 4 bases at V and 2 bases at J; junction bases unmatched: 7. The CDR3 is 16 residues long. Germline V gene lookup returns CDR1 SNHLY and CDR2 FYNNEI. The CDR3 DNA follows: TGTGCCAGCAGTGGTGGTAGCGGGAGATTCACAGATACGCAGTATTTT. As protein: CASSGGSGRFTDTQYF.

The DNA for the CDR3 is TGTGCCAGCAGTTCCCCCGGGACAGGCAACCAAGAGACCCAGTACTTC. This codes for CASSSPGTGNQETQYF. V is TRBV28 and J is TRBJ2-5; 8 nucleotides match TRBD1. This CDR3 is 16 amino acids long. CDR1 MDHEN and CDR2 SYDVKM come from the germline V gene. V was pared by 4 bases and J by 0 bases, with 7 bases of the junction left unmatched.

The J gene is TRBJ1-5, the V gene TRBV2, with D unresolved. Germline V CDR1 and CDR2: SNHLY, FYNNEI. The V end was cut by 4 bases, the J end by 3 bases, with 7 bases between. The CDR3 contains 13 residues. The CDR3 coding sequence is TGTGCCAGCAGTGTCGCATACAATCAGCCCCAGCATTTT. This encodes CASSVAYNQPQHF.

This clonotype was found many times. The V call is TRBV20-1, the J call TRBJ1-2; the D is unclear. Germline V gene lookup returns CDR1 DFQATT and CDR2 SNEGSKA (reference sequence). The CDR3 runs to 14 residues. V was cut by 1 base and J by 8 bases, with 17 bases left in between. CDR3 sequence: CSARVPALPSGYTF. DNA of the CDR3: TGCAGTGCTAGAGTCCCTGCGCTACCGTCGGGCTACACCTTC.

This chain uses TRBV5-1 with TRBJ1-1, with unresolved D. The CDR3 contains 15 residues. Germline V gives CDR1 SGHRS, CDR2 YFSETQ. The germline V and J ends were trimmed by 0 bases and 1 base, with 10 bases remaining between them. CDR3 amino acids: CASSLGHDTNTEAFF. In DNA form, the CDR3 reads TGCGCCAGCAGCTTGGGCCATGACACGAACACTGAAGCTTTCTTT. Full variable domain (outside the CDR3, taken from reference TRBV5-1 and TRBJ1-1): KAGVTQTPRYLIKTRGQQVTLSCSPISGHRSVSWYQQTPGQGLQFLFEYFSETQRNKGNFPGRFSGRQFSNSRSEMNVSTLELGDSALYLCASSLGHDTNTEAFFGQGTRLTVV.

This chain uses TRBV28 with TRBJ1-2; the D gene is possibly TRBD1 (6 bases). V was shortened by 6 bases and J by 4 bases, with 15 bases between the two germline ends. Germline V CDR1 and CDR2: MDHEN, SYDVKM. The CDR3 extends over 14 amino acids. DNA of the CDR3: TGTGCCAGCAGAGGTGGGGGGGCGAGCTATGGCTACACCTTC. This sequence encodes CASRGGGASYGYTF.

This chain links TRBV7-2 with TRBJ2-2; D gene unclear. The CDR3 contains 15 residues. Trimming removed 1 base at V and 4 bases at J, with 10 bases between. Germline CDR1 and CDR2: SGHTA and FQGNSA. CDR3 in amino acids: CASSLDPWGTGELFF. The CDR3 DNA follows: TGTGCCAGCAGCTTAGACCCATGGGGCACCGGGGAGCTGTTTTTT.

The genes are TRBV19 and TRBJ2-1; TRBD1 matches 8 bases. The CDR3 runs to 15 residues. Germline values: CDR1 LNHDA, CDR2 SQIVND (reference sequence). The V gene end was trimmed by 5 bases and the J gene end by 4 bases; junction bases not matched to a gene: 7. The CDR3 sequence is CASSLTGVWYNEQFF. CDR3 nucleotides: TGTGCCAGTAGTTTGACAGGGGTTTGGTACAATGAGCAGTTCTTC.

J is TRBJ2-1 and V is TRBV7-9; D possibly matches TRBD1 or TRBD2 (5 bases each). This CDR3 is built from 15 residues. Per the germline V gene, CDR1 is SEHNR and CDR2 is FQNEAQ (reference sequence). V lost 2 bases and J lost 5, with 13 bases in between. CDR3 nucleotide sequence: TGTGCCAGCAGCTTAATAAAGGGGAGTAACAATGAGCAGTTCTTC. Its protein product is CASSLIKGSNNEQFF.

This clonotype was found many times. The chain employs TRBV4-1 and TRBJ2-3; D possibly matches TRBD1 or TRBD2 (5 bases each). Trimming stripped 4 bases from V and 1 base from J, with 12 bases between. This CDR3 comprises 15 residues. Per the germline V gene, CDR1 is MGHRA and CDR2 is YSYEKL. The CDR3 DNA sequence: TGCGCCAGCAGCCGAGCCGGGGCTGGCACAGATACGCAGTATTTT. Translated, it gives CASSRAGAGTDTQYF.